This passage covers 14 T cell receptor beta chains from one sample sequenced in a study of blood T cell repertoires in COVID-19. Generated by immunoSEQ multiplex PCR, the TCRdb table keeps only in-frame clones and is missing some. Of approximately 250,000 clones in the sample, approximately 85% were seen once. The material sequenced was peripheral blood. The receptor source for this set is a man aged 45 to 65 with COVID-19, enrolled during active disease.

The rearrangement uses TRBV28 and TRBJ2-7; D remains ambiguous. Trimming cost V 6 bases and J 6 bases, with 9 bases left between them. The V gene's germline CDR1 is MDHEN and CDR2 SYDVKM. The CDR3 runs to 11 residues. Here the CDR3 DNA reads TGTGCCAGCAGCGTGAGGAGCGAGCAGTACTTC. Protein product: CASSVRSEQYF.

The gene calls are TRBV19 and TRBJ2-6; TRBD1 might be the D (6 bases). Trimming left V 7 bases short and J 2 bases short, with 15 bases between. This CDR3 contains 16 residues. Germline CDR1 is LNHDA and CDR2 is SQIVND (reference sequence). The CDR3 DNA reads as TGTGCCAGTACCTCGGACAGACTGACTGGGGCCAACGTCCTGACTTTC. It codes for CASTSDRLTGANVLTF.

This clone was recorded once. The J gene is TRBJ2-3, the V gene TRBV6-2 or TRBV6-3; 9 nucleotides match TRBD2. Germline-derived CDR1 and CDR2 are MNHEY and SVGEGT. This CDR3 spans 15 amino acids. V was clipped by 6 bases and J by 1 base; unmatched bases: 5. CDR3 region: CASSPRGGGTDTQYF. The CDR3 nucleotides are TGTGCCAGCAGCCCGCGGGGGGGCGGCACAGATACGCAGTATTTT.

This chain uses TRBV7-9 with TRBJ2-1; 12 bases map to TRBD2. Germline V gives CDR1 SEHNR, CDR2 FQNEAQ (reference sequence). V was clipped by 1 base and J by 7 bases; unmatched bases: 8. This CDR3 region has 17 residues. The CDR3: CASSLEALAGGPNEQFF. The CDR3 DNA follows: TGTGCCAGCAGCTTAGAGGCCCTAGCGGGGGGGCCGAATGAGCAGTTCTTC.

This sequence joins TRBV9 and TRBJ2-2; TRBD1 is a possible D gene (6 bases). Germline V CDR1 and CDR2: SGDLS, YYNGEE. V was trimmed by 4 bases and J by 1 base, leaving 8 bases between them. This CDR3 comprises 14 residues. CDR3 residues: CASSFRGNTGELFF. The CDR3 coding sequence is TGTGCCAGCAGCTTCAGGGGGAACACCGGGGAGCTGTTTTTT.

This clone was seen only once. The chain is built from TRBV28 and TRBJ1-2; 10 bases are a match to TRBD1. The V gene's germline CDR1 is MDHEN and CDR2 SYDVKM. This CDR3 has 15 residues. V lost 11 bases, J lost 7 bases, and 16 bases stayed unmatched. CDR3 DNA sequence: TGTGCCGCCCAGTTAGGGGGACAGGGGAATGTTGGCTACACCTTC. It encodes CAAQLGGQGNVGYTF.

This clone was observed once. CDR3 region: CASSVGTSGGGKTQYF. DNA of the CDR3: TGTGCCAGCAGCGTAGGTACTAGCGGGGGTGGGAAGACCCAGTACTTC. The chain couples TRBV9 to TRBJ2-5; 11 bases match TRBD2. Germline V lookup: CDR1 SGDLS, CDR2 YYNGEE. The CDR3 covers 16 residues. With 0 bases clipped from V and 6 bases from J, the junction kept 7 bases outside the gene matches. The variable domain in full, with the rest retrieved from reference TRBV9 and TRBJ2-5, is DSGVTQTPKHLITATGQRVTLRCSPRSGDLSVYWYQQSLDQGLQFLIQYYNGEERAKGNILERFSAQQFPDLHSELNLSSLELGDSALYFCASSVGTSGGGKTQYFGPGTRLLVL.

The chain couples TRBV4-3 to TRBJ2-7, with D hard to call. CDR3 length: 14 residues. The ends were cut back, 0 bases at V and 7 bases at J, with 13 bases in the middle. Germline V gene lookup returns CDR1 LGHNA and CDR2 YSLEER. The CDR3 loop reads CASSQDRGIGEQYF. CDR3 coding DNA: TGCGCCAGCAGCCAAGATAGAGGCATCGGGGAGCAGTACTTC.

This chain connects TRBV9 to TRBJ2-5; D call uncertain. The CDR3 spans 14 residues. Germline V gene sequence: CDR1 SGDLS, CDR2 YYNGEE. V was clipped by 2 bases and J by 2 bases, with 10 bases between them. The CDR3 spells CASSVGHQQETQYF. CDR3 coding DNA: TGTGCCAGCAGCGTTGGGCATCAACAAGAGACCCAGTACTTC.

This clone was detected only a few times. The chain employs TRBV6-5 and TRBJ2-7, with TRBD2 identical over 13 bases. The CDR3 totals 15 residues. The germline V gene encodes CDR1 MNHEY and CDR2 SVGAGI. The ends lost 6 bases at V and 5 bases at J; junction bases unmatched: 7. The DNA of the CDR3 is TGTGCCAGCAGCGTACTAGCGGGGGGGCATGACGAGCAGTACTTC. Its translation is CASSVLAGGHDEQYF.

This chain joins TRBV6-6 and TRBJ2-1; TRBD2 matches at 7 bases. Germline V lookup: CDR1 MNHNY, CDR2 SVGAGI (reference sequence). This CDR3 region has 18 residues. After removal of 6 bases from V and 0 bases from J, the junction contained 14 bases not matched to a gene. In DNA form, the CDR3 reads TGTGCCAGCAGACGACTTGGGACCGGGGGGATCTCCTACAATGAGCAGTTCTTC. It translates to CASRRLGTGGISYNEQFF.

This sequence joins TRBV2 and TRBJ1-4; 7 bases are shared with TRBD1. The ends lost 10 bases at V and 4 bases at J; junction bases unmatched: 6. Germline values: CDR1 SNHLY, CDR2 FYNNEI. The CDR3 consists of 13 residues. CDR3 region: CATTTGINEKLFF. The DNA of the CDR3 is TGTGCCACTACGACAGGGATTAATGAAAAACTGTTTTTT.

This chain uses TRBV28 with TRBJ2-7; D possibly corresponds to TRBD2 (6 bases). Trimming left V 6 bases short and J 1 base short, with 19 bases between. There are 16 residues in the CDR3. Germline assignment: CDR1 MDHEN and CDR2 SYDVKM. The CDR3, as DNA: TGTGCCAGCAGCAAAGGCACGGGGGTGAAATCCTACGAGCAGTACTTC. This translates into CASSKGTGVKSYEQYF. The entire variable domain, with the rest obtained from reference TRBV28 and TRBJ2-7, is as follows: DVKVTQSSRYLVKRTGEKVFLECVQDMDHENMFWYRQDPGLGLRLIYFSYDVKMKEKGDIPEGYSVSREKKERFSLILESASTNQTSMYLCASSKGTGVKSYEQYFGPGTRLTVT.

This clone was observed a handful of times. CDR3 nucleotide sequence: TGTGCCAGCACTATTTTACAGGGTCATGGCTACACCTTC. Protein product: CASTILQGHGYTF. The chain has TRBV12-3 or TRBV12-4 and TRBJ1-2, with D perhaps matching TRBD1 (6 bases). This CDR3 has 13 residues. Trimming took 7 bases from V and 6 from J, leaving 15 bases between them.